A single sample gave rise to the 10 T cell receptor beta chains below, sequenced in a study of OX40 agonist ivuxolimab in advanced cancers. The data were produced by immunoSEQ multiplex PCR, yet TCRdb's version contains in-frame clones alone and is incomplete. The table has 70,000 to 95,000 clones, approximately 85% seen once. Sequenced material: CD4+ or CD8+ T cells sorted from blood, taken in a trial of the OX40 agonist ivuxolimab. These receptor sequences come from an adult with an advanced solid tumor such as melanoma, head and neck, liver or kidney cancer.

Notes on this clone: At one end the junction does not follow the germline gene, possibly because of a read error. The chain is built from TRBV7-6 and TRBJ2-1, with 7 bases matching TRBD2. The CDR3 consists of 12 residues. Germline values: CDR1 SGHVS, CDR2 FNYEAQ. CDR3 coding DNA: TGTGCCAGCAGCTTAGGGGGAGGGAAGCACTTCTTC. This sequence encodes CASSLGGGKHFF.

This rearrangement joins TRBV6-1 to TRBJ2-7, with TRBD1 as a possible D gene (5 bases). V was clipped by 5 bases and J by 2 bases, with 10 bases between them. Germline CDR1 is MNHNS and CDR2 is SASEGT. The CDR3 contains 13 residues. The CDR3 sequence is CASSQGAAYEQYF. The CDR3 DNA reads TGTGCCAGCAGTCAGGGCGCCGCCTACGAGCAGTACTTC.

This clone was recorded a few times. J is TRBJ2-3 and V is TRBV19; 9 nucleotides agree with TRBD2. The CDR3 has 16 residues. CDR1 LNHDA and CDR2 SQIVND come from the germline V gene (reference sequence). Unmatched junction bases numbered 6, after V lost 5 bases and J lost 0 bases. CDR3 region: CASSVGLAWSTDTQYF. DNA of the CDR3: TGTGCCAGTAGTGTAGGACTAGCGTGGAGCACAGATACGCAGTATTTT. Drawing the rest from reference TRBV19 and TRBJ2-3, the complete variable domain is DGGITQSPKYLFRKEGQNVTLSCEQNLNHDAMYWYRQDPGQGLRLIYYSQIVNDFQKGDIAEGYSVSREKKESFPLTVTSAQKNPTAFYLCASSVGLAWSTDTQYFGPGTRLTVL.

The V and J genes are TRBV5-1 and TRBJ2-1; TRBD2 agrees at 10 bases. The germline V gene has CDR1 SGHRS and CDR2 YFSETQ. The V segment lost 2 bases and the J segment 5 bases; nucleotides outside the gene matches: 1. The CDR3 length is 14 residues. Here the CDR3 reads CASSFLAGDNEQFF. In DNA, the CDR3 is TGCGCCAGCAGCTTTCTAGCGGGGGACAATGAGCAGTTCTTC.

The chain joins TRBV25-1 to TRBJ2-5; TRBD2 aligns across 8 bases. The germline V gene encodes CDR1 MGHDK and CDR2 SYGVNS. Germline trimming cut 5 bases from V and 2 bases from J; bases unmatched to any gene: 7. The CDR3 runs 15 residues. The DNA for the CDR3 is TGTGCCAGCAGTCCACCGGGACTAGGACAAGAGACCCAGTACTTC. It is translated as CASSPPGLGQETQYF.

This clone was seen a handful of times. V usage is TRBV6-1 and J usage is TRBJ2-2, with D hard to call. Germline-derived CDR1 and CDR2 are MNHNS and SASEGT. The CDR3 length is 12 residues. The V gene lost 6 bases and the J gene lost 4 bases, with 6 bases spanning the gap. CDR3 DNA sequence: TGTGCCAGCAGGGGCCCCACCGGGGAGCTGTTTTTT. Protein product: CASRGPTGELFF.

On this clone itself: The sample contains more than one DNA sequence encoding this CDR3. This sequence joins TRBV27 and TRBJ2-1; 9 bases are a match to TRBD2. With 6 bases clipped from V and 4 bases from J, the junction kept 1 base outside the gene matches. Germline values: CDR1 MNHEY, CDR2 SMNVEV (reference sequence). The CDR3 loop spans 13 amino acids. CDR3 residues: CASSLAGYNEQFF. The CDR3 nucleotides read TGTGCCAGCAGCCTAGCGGGATACAATGAGCAGTTCTTC.

The chain carries TRBV14 and TRBJ2-1; D might be TRBD1 or TRBD2, each matching 5 bases. V gave up 4 bases and J gave up 4 bases, with 8 bases separating them. CDR1 and CDR2 from the germline V gene are SGHDN and FVKESK. This CDR3 spans 13 amino acids. Here the CDR3 reads CASSRGMYNEQFF. CDR3 nucleotide sequence: TGTGCCAGCAGCCGGGGGATGTACAATGAGCAGTTCTTC.

The chain links TRBV11-2 to TRBJ2-5; D gene uncertain. In germline, CDR1 is SGHAT, CDR2 FQNNGV. The CDR3 extends over 14 amino acids. The V gene lost 3 bases and the J gene lost 5 bases, with 13 bases spanning the gap. The CDR3 DNA is TGTGCCAGCAGCTTGCTAGTGTCAGTTGAGACCCAGTACTTC. Amino acids: CASSLLVSVETQYF. Drawing the rest from reference TRBV11-2 and TRBJ2-5, the complete variable domain is EAGVAQSPRYKIIEKRQSVAFWCNPISGHATLYWYQQILGQGPKLLIQFQNNGVVDDSQLPKDRFSAERLKGVDSTLKIQPAKLEDSAVYLCASSLLVSVETQYFGPGTRLLVL.

The J gene is TRBJ2-2, the V gene TRBV5-1; D is tentatively TRBD1 or TRBD2 (5 bases each). Germline lookup yields CDR1 SGHRS and CDR2 YFSETQ. The CDR3 runs 15 residues. V lost 1 base and J 4 bases, leaving 11 bases between the germline ends. This CDR3 is CASSLWGSSTGELFF. CDR3 DNA: TGCGCCAGCAGCTTGTGGGGGAGCTCCACCGGGGAGCTGTTTTTT.